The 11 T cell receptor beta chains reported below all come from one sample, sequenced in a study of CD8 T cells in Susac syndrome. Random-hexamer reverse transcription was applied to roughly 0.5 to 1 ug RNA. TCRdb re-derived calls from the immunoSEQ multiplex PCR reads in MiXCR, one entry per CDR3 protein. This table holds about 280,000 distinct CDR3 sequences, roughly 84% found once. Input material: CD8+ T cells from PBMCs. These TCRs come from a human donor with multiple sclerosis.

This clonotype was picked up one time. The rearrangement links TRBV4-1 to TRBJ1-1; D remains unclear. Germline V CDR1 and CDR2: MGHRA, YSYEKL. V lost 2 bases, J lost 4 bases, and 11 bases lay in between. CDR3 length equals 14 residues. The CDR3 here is CASSQLNLGTEAFF. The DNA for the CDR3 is TGCGCCAGCAGCCAATTAAACCTGGGCACTGAAGCTTTCTTT.

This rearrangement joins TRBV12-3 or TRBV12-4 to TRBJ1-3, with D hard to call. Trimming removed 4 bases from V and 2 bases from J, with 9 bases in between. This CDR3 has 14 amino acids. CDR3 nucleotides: TGTGCCAGCAGTTGGGTCGGAGCTGGAAACACCATATATTTT. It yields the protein CASSWVGAGNTIYF.

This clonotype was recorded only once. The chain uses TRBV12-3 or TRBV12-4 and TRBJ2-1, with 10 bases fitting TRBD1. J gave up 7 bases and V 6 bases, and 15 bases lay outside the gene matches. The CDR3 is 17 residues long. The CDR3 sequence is CASSVPDRQGAVNEQFF. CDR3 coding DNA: TGTGCCAGCAGCGTTCCAGACCGACAGGGGGCGGTTAATGAGCAGTTCTTC.

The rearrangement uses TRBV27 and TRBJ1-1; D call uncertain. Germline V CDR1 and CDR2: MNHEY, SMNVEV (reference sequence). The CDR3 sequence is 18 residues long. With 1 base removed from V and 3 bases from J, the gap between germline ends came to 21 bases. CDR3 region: CASSLFGSFGLRDTEAFF. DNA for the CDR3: TGTGCCAGCAGTTTATTTGGCAGCTTTGGTCTTAGGGACACTGAAGCTTTCTTT.

In DNA form, the CDR3 reads TGCGCCAGCAGCCCGGGACTTAACAAAAACATTCAGTACTTC. It yields the protein CASSPGLNKNIQYF. V is TRBV5-1 and J is TRBJ2-4, with D perhaps matching TRBD2 (6 bases). CDR3 length equals 14 residues. V was trimmed by 4 bases and J by 3 bases, leaving 11 bases between them. Germline CDR1 and CDR2: SGHRS and YFSETQ.

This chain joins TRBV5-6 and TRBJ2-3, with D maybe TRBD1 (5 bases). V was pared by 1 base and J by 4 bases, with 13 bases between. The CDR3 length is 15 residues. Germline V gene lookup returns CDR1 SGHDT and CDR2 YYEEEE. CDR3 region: CASSLSQGLADTQYF. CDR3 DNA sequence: TGTGCCAGCAGCTTGTCCCAGGGATTAGCAGATACGCAGTATTTT.

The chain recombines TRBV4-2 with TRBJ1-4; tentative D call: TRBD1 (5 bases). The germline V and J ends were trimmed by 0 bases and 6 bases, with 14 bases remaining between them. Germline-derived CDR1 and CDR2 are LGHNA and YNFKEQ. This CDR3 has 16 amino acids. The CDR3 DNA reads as TGTGCCAGCAGCCAAGATCTGGAGGGGTTTGATGAAAAACTGTTTTTT. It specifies CASSQDLEGFDEKLFF.

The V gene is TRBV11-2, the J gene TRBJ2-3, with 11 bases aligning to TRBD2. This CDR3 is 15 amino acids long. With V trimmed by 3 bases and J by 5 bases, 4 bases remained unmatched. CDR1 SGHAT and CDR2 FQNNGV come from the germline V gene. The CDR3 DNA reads TGTGCCAGCAGCTTTAGCGGGAGGGCCAGAGATACGCAGTATTTT. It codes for CASSFSGRARDTQYF.

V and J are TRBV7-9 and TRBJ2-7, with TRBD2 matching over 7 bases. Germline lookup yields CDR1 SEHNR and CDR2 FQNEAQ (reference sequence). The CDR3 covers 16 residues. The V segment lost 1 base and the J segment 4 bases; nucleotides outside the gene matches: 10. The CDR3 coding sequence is TGTGCCAGCAGCTTAGTATCAACGCGGGAGAAGTACGAGCAGTACTTC. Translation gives CASSLVSTREKYEQYF.

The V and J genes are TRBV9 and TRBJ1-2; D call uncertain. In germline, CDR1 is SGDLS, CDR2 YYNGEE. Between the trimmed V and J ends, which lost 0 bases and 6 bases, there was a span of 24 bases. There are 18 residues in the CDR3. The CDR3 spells CASSVDPNVGYSADGYTF. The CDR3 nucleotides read TGTGCCAGCAGCGTAGACCCGAATGTGGGTTACTCGGCAGATGGCTACACCTTC.

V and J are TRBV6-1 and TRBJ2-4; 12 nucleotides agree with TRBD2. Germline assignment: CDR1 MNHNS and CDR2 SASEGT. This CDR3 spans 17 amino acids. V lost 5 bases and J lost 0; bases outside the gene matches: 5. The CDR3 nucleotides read TGTGCCAGCAGTCGGCTAGCGGGAGGGCTAGCCAAAAACATTCAGTACTTC. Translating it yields CASSRLAGGLAKNIQYF.